A selection of T cell receptor beta chains follows, all from one sample in a study of blood T cell repertoires in COVID-19. Generated by immunoSEQ multiplex PCR, the TCRdb table keeps only in-frame clones and is missing some. This table has around 60,000 clones, around 83% appearing once. Sequenced sample: peripheral blood. These receptors all come from a man aged 45-65 years with COVID-19, enrolled during active disease. The conserved cysteine and the conserved F or W are not part of the CDR3 here.

J	V	CDR3
TRBJ1-3	TRBV20-1	SWRFGNTIY
TRBJ2-6	TRBV15	ATSQSRASGANVLT
TRBJ2-7	TRBV21-1	ASTLWEGTRPWGEQY
TRBJ1-1	TRBV29-1	SGVMPGQANTEAF
TRBJ1-2	TRBV6-1	ASSEGWRGGSYGYT
TRBJ1-6	TRBV3-1/TRBV3-2	ASSQTDRGAGSPLH
TRBJ1-1	TRBV18	ASSPPAGALTEAF
TRBJ2-3	TRBV3-1/TRBV3-2	ASSRTVTSGTSTDTQY
TRBJ2-1	TRBV9	ASSVGLLASGRNNEQF
TRBJ2-7	TRBV10-3	ATRGAGHYEQY
TRBJ2-1	TRBV5-1	ASSFRIQGRGFHNEQF
TRBJ1-5	TRBV7-2	ASSPTPSRGTNQPQH
TRBJ2-7	TRBV7-8	ASSLKLAGYEQY
TRBJ1-5	TRBV19	ASSIGTRVGPQH
TRBJ1-1	TRBV29-1	SVETGAGTEAF
TRBJ1-1	TRBV30	AWVGAQLNTEAF
TRBJ1-5	TRBV15	ATRGAFSNQPQH
TRBJ2-7	TRBV24-1	ATSLRGEQY
TRBJ1-6	TRBV28	ASSRDRDNSPLH
TRBJ1-6	TRBV6-2/TRBV6-3	ASSPRRGMAYNSPLH
TRBJ1-1	TRBV10-3	ASLGGVETEAF
TRBJ1-2	TRBV18	ASSPKQASGYT
TRBJ2-3	TRBV6-5	ASSYRGLATTDTQY
TRBJ2-4	TRBV19	ASSSGTSGTVPH
TRBJ1-4	TRBV3-1/TRBV3-2	ASSPGHTNEKLF
TRBJ2-7	TRBV27	ASSLTGHSYEQY
TRBJ1-1	TRBV3-1/TRBV3-2	ASSQDQAHTEAF
TRBJ2-5	TRBV7-3	ASSLLGGGTQETQY
TRBJ2-5	TRBV2	ASSGGSETQY
TRBJ1-1	TRBV19	ASRGVGAF
TRBJ1-6	TRBV28	ASSIRQSPYNSPLH
TRBJ2-7	TRBV3-1/TRBV3-2	ASSQEGQVFEQY
TRBJ2-1	TRBV12-3/TRBV12-4	ASSLTRSGEQF
TRBJ2-1	TRBV27	ASRPSGTSGGPTQF
TRBJ2-2	TRBV4-1	ASSQDLGELF
TRBJ2-5	TRBV24-1	ATSDFGGWGKETQY
TRBJ2-5	TRBV7-9	ASSLPAGGETQY
TRBJ1-2	TRBV30	AWSVRRGQTDGYT
TRBJ1-2	TRBV3-1/TRBV3-2	ASRGREGVGYGYT
TRBJ1-5	TRBV9	ASSTGVGADQPQH
TRBJ1-1	TRBV29-1	SGGWRTEAF
TRBJ1-4	TRBV28	ASREGTGNNEKLF
TRBJ2-7	TRBV5-6	ASSPVGRGSYEQY
TRBJ2-2	TRBV11-3	ASSLGEGTGELF
TRBJ1-4	TRBV28	ASSTPGQGREKLF
TRBJ2-1	TRBV29-1	SVVADHNEQF
TRBJ2-3	TRBV27	ASTPWGGRTDTQY
TRBJ2-7	TRBV27	ASRNSGTGLEY
TRBJ1-1	TRBV7-6	ASSSARGRGNTEAF
TRBJ2-2	TRBV5-1	ASSLGTGVDTGELF